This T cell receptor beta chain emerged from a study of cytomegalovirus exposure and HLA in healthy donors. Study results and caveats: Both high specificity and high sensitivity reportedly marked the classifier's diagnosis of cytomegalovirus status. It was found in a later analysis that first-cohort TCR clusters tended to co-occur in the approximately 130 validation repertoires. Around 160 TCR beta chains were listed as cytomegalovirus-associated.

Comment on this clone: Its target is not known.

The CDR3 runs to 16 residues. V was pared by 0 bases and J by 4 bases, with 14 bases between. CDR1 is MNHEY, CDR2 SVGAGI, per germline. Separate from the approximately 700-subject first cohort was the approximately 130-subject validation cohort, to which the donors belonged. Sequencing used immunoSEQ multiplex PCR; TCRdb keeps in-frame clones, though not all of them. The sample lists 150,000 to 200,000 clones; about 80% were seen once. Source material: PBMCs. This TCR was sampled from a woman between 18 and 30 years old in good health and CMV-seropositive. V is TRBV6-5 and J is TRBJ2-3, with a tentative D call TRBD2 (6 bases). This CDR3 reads CASSYSGGGVADTQYF. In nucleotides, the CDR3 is TGTGCCAGCAGTTACTCTGGCGGCGGGGTTGCAGATACGCAGTATTTT.